Sequencing of this T cell receptor (beta chain) was carried out in a study of CXCR3-negative and CXCR3-positive naive CD8 T cells (dated by TCRdb to the late 2010s). Some background on the complete study: In total, roughly 150 million TRB reads were obtained, or roughly 1.5 +/- 0.3 million reads per library. The TRBV-TRBJ cluster analysis covered naive subsets from a handful of donors and memory cells from 3 donors. Data from about ten donors, pooled across two independent experiments, went into the diversity and physicochemical repertoire analyses. General study outcomes and caveats: Freshly isolated PBMCs were used for most assays because CXCR3 expression went down partially after cryopreservation. Surface CD5, linked to self-reactivity in mice, was comparable between naive subsets; TCR interaction strength was therefore also inferred from TRB CDR3 physicochemical properties. TRBV-TRBJ usage was similar between naive CXCR3-negative and CXCR3-positive cells from the same donor, while memory cells showed distinct patterns. Both naive subsets had comparably high repertoire diversity, while memory CD8+ T cells had much lower repertoire diversity. TRB CDR3s from CXCR3-positive naive cells showed higher hydrophobicity (lower Kidera factor 4), lower energy, and higher strength and volume indices than CXCR3-negative naive cells.

Sequencing was carried out with a NextSeq 550. The Human TCR Profiling Kit (MiLaboratory) was used to make UMI-labeled 5' RACE TRB cDNA libraries. cDNA synthesis used the entire amount of extracted RNA, and PCR amplification then used the entire amount of cDNA produced. The libraries were made side by side, with each library going through the same number of PCR cycles. The study's processing was this. MIGEC and MiXCR extracted about 53,000 +/- 10,000 unique UMI-labeled TRB cDNA molecules per library, requiring at least two reads per UMI. Each library averaged 40,000 +/- 10,000 functional in-frame TRB CDR3 nucleotide clonotypes without stop codons. After each sample was downsampled to 5000 UMI-labeled TRB molecules, VDJtools was used to calculate diversity metrics such as normalized Shannon-Wiener and Chao1. Clonotype-size-weighted physicochemical properties of the central five CDR3 residues (interaction energy, strength, volume and Kidera factor 4) were computed in VDJtools. After the reads were reprocessed by TCRdb, one entry was made per CDR3 protein sequence, with no DNA. V and J calls and clone size were set by TCRdb, not the authors. This specimen's table enumerates over 45,000 distinct CDR3 sequences. Approximately 0.4% of the sample comes from the top ten.

Each CD8+ T cell subset was flow-sorted in triplicate, with 300,000 or so cells per subset placed directly into RLT lysis buffer. To exclude memory contaminants, naive CD8+ T cells were stringently defined as CD45RO-CCR7+CD27+CD95-. Using standard density gradient centrifugation, peripheral blood mononuclear cells were isolated from buffy coats. Naive CXCR3-negative and CXCR3-positive CD8+ T cells were flow-sorted using a FACSAria III. Total RNA was extracted from sorted cells with an RNeasy Mini Kit. Regarding this clonotype: Its antigen has not been determined.

From the cysteine up to the phenylalanine, the CDR3 has a length of 15 residues. No DNA was logged. The germline V gene (reference sequence) provides CDR1 LNHDA and CDR2 SQIVND. The source material was naive CXCR3- CD8+ T cells from blood. Per the publication, the cell subset or site label means: CD45RO-CCR7+CD27+CD95- naive CD8+ T cells lacking CXCR3 (TNR3-). The chain couples TRBV19 to TRBJ2-5; the D call of TRBD1 rests on TCRdb alone, since no DNA is present to check it. The TCR originated in a human donor in good health. Some clones in this sample may be carry-over from other donors' samples. CDR3 region: CASRPRQGGEETQYF.